The sequence of this T cell receptor (beta chain) was determined in a study of blood T cells in healthy people across ages. Primed by a sample-barcoded 5' primer and a J-beta primer mix, a second PCR proceeded for about 7 to 12 cycles. Via MiXCR, TCRdb re-called the 5' RACE reads, giving one row per CDR3 protein. The sample contains hundreds of thousands of distinct CDR3 sequences, less than 35% of which appear only once. The V and J ends lost 2 bases and 4 bases respectively, with 14 bases between them. CDR3 length: 14 amino acids. Germline values: CDR1 SQVTM, CDR2 ANQGSEA. The sequencing input was blood. The sequence was obtained from a woman older than 75 in good health. The chain employs TRBV29-1 and TRBJ1-1; D is unresolved. In nucleotides, the CDR3 is TGCAGCGTTGAATTTACGGCTGAACTCACTGAAGCTTTCTTT. The encoded protein is CSVEFTAELTEAFF. The whole variable domain, remainder taken from reference TRBV29-1 and TRBJ1-1, is SAVISQKPSRDICQRGTSLTIQCQVDSQVTMMFWYRQQPGQSLTLIATANQGSEATYESGFVIDKFPISRPNLTFSTLTVSNMSPEDSSIYLCSVEFTAELTEAFFGQGTRLTVV.